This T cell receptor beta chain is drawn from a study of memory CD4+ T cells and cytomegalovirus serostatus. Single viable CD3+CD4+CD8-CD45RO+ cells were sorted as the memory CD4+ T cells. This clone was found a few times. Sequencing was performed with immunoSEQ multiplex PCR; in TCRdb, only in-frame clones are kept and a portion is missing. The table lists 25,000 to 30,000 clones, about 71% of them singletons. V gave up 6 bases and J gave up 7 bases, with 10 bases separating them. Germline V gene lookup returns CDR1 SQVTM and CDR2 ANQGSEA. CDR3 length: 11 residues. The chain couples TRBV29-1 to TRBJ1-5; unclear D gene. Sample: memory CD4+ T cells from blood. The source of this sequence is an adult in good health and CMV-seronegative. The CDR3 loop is CSVGERQPQHF. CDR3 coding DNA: TGCAGCGTCGGGGAGAGACAGCCCCAGCATTTT. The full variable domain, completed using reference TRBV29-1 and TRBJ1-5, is SAVISQKPSRDICQRGTSLTIQCQVDSQVTMMFWYRQQPGQSLTLIATANQGSEATYESGFVIDKFPISRPNLTFSTLTVSNMSPEDSSIYLCSVGERQPQHFGDGTRLSIL.